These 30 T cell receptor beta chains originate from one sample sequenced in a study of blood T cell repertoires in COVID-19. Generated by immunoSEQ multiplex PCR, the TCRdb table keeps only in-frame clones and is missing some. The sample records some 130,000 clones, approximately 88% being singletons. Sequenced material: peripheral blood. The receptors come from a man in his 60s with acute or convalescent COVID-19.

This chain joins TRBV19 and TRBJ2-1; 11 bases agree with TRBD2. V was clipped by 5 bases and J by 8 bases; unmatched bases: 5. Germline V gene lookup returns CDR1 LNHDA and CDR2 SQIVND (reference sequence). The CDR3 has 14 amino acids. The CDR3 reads CASSPGLAAYEQFF. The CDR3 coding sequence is TGTGCCAGTAGTCCGGGACTAGCGGCCTATGAGCAGTTCTTC.

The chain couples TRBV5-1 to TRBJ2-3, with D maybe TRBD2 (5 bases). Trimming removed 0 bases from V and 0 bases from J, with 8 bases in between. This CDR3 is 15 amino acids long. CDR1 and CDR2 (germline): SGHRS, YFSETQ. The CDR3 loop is CASSLETGSTDTQYF. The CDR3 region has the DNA TGCGCCAGCAGCTTGGAGACGGGGAGCACAGATACGCAGTATTTT.

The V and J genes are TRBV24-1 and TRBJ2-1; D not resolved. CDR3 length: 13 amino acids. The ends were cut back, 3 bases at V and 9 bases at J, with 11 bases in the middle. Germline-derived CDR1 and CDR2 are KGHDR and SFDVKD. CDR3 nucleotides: TGTGCCACCAGTGATCCCCCCATGAGTGAGCAGTTCTTC. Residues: CATSDPPMSEQFF.

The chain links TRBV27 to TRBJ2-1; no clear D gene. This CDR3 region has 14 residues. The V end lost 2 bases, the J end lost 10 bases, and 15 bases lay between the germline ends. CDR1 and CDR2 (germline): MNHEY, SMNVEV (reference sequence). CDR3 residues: CASSLRSPSEEQFF. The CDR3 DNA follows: TGTGCCAGCAGTTTAAGGAGTCCCAGCGAAGAGCAGTTCTTC.

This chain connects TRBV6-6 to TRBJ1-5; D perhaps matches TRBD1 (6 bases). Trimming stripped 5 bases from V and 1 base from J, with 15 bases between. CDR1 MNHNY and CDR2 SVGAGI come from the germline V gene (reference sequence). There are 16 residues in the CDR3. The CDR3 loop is CASSPRRGASNQPQHF. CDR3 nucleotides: TGTGCCAGCAGTCCACGTCGGGGGGCAAGCAATCAGCCCCAGCATTTT.

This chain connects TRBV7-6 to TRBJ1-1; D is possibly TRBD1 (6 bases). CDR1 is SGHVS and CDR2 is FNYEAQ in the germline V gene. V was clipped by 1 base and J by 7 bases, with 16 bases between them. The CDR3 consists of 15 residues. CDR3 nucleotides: TGTGCCAGCAGCTTAGTAAGCAGGGGTCTGGGTGAAGCTTTCTTT. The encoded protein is CASSLVSRGLGEAFF.

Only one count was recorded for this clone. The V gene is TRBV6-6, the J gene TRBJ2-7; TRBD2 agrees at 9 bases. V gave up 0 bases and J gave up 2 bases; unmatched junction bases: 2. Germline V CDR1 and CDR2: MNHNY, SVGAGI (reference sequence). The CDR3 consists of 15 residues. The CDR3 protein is CASSYSGGRAYEQYF. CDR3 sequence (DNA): TGTGCCAGCAGTTACTCCGGCGGGAGGGCCTACGAGCAGTACTTC.

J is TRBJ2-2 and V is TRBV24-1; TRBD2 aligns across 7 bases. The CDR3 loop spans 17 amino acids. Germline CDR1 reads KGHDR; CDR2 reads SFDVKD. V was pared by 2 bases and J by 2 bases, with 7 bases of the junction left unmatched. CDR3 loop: CATSDWGLAENTGELFF. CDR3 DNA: TGTGCCACCAGTGATTGGGGCCTAGCGGAAAACACCGGGGAGCTGTTTTTT.

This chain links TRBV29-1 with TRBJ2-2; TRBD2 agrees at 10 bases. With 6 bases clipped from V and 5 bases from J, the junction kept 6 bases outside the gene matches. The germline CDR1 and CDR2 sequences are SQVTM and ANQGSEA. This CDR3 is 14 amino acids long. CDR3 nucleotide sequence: TGCAGCGTCCGCACTAGCGGGGTAACCGGGGAGCTGTTTTTT. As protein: CSVRTSGVTGELFF.

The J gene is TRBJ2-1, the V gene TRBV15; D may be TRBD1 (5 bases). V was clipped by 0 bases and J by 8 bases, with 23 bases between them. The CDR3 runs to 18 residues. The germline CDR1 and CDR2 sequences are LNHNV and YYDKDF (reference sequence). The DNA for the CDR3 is TGTGCCACCAGCAGAGAACAGGCCGGTTCAGGGATTTACGATGAGCAGTTCTTC. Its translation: CATSREQAGSGIYDEQFF. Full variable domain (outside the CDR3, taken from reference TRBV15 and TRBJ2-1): DAMVIQNPRYQVTQFGKPVTLSCSQTLNHNVMYWYQQKSSQAPKLLFHYYDKDFNNEADTPDNFQSRRPNTSFCFLDIRSPGLGDTAMYLCATSREQAGSGIYDEQFFGPGTRLTVL.

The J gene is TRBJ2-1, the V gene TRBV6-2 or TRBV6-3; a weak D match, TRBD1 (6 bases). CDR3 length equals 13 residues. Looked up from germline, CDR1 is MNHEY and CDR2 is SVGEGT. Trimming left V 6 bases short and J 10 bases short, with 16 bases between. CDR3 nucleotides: TGTGCCAGCAGCCGAAGACCCGACAGGGAGCAGTTCTTC. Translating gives CASSRRPDREQFF.

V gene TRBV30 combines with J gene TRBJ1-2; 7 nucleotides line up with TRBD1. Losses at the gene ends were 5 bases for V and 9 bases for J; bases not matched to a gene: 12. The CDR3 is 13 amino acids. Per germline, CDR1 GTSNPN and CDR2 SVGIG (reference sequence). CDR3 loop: CAWGQAEERSYTF. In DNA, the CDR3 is TGTGCCTGGGGACAGGCGGAGGAACGGAGCTACACCTTC.

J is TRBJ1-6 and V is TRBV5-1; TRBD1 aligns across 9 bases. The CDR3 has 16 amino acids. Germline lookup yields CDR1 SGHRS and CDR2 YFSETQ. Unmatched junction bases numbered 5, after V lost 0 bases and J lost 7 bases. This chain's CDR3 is CASSLGTGTGNSPLHF. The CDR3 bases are TGCGCCAGCAGCTTGGGAACCGGGACAGGGAATTCACCCCTCCACTTT.

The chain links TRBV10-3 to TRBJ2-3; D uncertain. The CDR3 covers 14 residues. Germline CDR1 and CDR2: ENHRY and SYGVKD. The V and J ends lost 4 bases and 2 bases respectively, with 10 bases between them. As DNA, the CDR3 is TGTGCCATCAGTGGTTGGAGAGCCACAGATACGCAGTATTTT. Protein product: CAISGWRATDTQYF.

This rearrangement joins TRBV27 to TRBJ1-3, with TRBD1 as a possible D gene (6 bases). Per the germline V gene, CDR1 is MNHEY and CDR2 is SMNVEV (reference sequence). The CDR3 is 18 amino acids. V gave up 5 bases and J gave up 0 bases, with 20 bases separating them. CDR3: CASSPRQDRGFSGNTIYF. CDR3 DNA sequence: TGTGCCAGCAGTCCTCGTCAGGACAGAGGTTTCTCTGGAAACACCATATATTTT.

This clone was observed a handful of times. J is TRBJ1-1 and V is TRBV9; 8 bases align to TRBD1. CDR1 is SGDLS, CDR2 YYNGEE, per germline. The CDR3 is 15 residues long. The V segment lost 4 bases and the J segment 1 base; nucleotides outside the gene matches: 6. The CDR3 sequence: CASSPRTGWNTEAFF. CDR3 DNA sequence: TGTGCCAGCAGCCCGAGGACAGGGTGGAACACTGAAGCTTTCTTT.

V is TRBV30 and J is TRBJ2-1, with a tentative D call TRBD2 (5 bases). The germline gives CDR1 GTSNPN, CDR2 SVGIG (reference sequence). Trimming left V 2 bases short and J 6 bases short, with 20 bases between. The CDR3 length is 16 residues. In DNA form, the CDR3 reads TGTGCCTGGAGTAGCTCCTTTGCGGGTGGTCTCAATGAGCAGTTCTTC. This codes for CAWSSSFAGGLNEQFF.

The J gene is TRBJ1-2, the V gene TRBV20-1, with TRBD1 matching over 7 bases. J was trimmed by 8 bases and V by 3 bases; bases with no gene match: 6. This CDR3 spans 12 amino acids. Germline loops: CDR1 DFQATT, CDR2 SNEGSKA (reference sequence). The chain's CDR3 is CSASTGVRGYTF. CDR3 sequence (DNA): TGCAGTGCTAGTACAGGGGTTCGGGGCTACACCTTC.

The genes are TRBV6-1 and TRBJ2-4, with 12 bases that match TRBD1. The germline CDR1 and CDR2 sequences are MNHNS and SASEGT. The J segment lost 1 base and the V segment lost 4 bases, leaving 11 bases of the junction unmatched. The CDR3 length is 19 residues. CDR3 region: CASSGTGTGGFMAKNIQYF. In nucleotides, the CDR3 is TGTGCCAGCAGTGGCACCGGGACAGGGGGCTTTATGGCCAAAAACATTCAGTACTTC.

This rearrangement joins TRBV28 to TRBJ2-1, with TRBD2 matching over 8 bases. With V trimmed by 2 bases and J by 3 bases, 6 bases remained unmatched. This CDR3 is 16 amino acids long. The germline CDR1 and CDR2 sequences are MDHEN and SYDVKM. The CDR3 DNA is TGTGCCAGCAGTTTAACGTCTAGCGGGTTCTACAATGAGCAGTTCTTC. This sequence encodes CASSLTSSGFYNEQFF.

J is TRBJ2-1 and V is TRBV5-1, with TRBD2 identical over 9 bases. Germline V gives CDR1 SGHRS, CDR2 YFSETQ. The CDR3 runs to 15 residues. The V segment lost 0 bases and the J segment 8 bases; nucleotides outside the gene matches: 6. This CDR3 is CASSLGSGGIDEQFF. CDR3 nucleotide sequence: TGCGCCAGCAGCTTGGGTAGCGGGGGTATTGATGAGCAGTTCTTC.

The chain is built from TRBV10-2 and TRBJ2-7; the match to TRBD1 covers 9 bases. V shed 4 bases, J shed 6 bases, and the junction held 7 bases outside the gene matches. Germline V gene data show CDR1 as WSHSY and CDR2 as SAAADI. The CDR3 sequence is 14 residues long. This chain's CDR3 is CASSAPGTGSEQYF. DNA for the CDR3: TGCGCCAGCAGTGCCCCCGGGACAGGGAGCGAGCAGTACTTC.

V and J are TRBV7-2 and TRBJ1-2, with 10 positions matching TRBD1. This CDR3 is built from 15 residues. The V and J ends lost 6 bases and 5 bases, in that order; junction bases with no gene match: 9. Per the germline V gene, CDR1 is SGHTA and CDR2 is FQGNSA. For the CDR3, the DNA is TGTGCCAGCAGGCGTAGCCCGGGACAGGGGTATGGCTACACCTTC. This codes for CASRRSPGQGYGYTF.

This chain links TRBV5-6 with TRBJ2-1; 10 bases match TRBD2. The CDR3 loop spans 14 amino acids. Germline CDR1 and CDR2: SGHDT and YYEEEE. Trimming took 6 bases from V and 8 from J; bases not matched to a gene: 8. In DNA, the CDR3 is TGTGCCAGCATCCTAGCGGGAGTGATACATGAGCAGTTCTTC. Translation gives CASILAGVIHEQFF.

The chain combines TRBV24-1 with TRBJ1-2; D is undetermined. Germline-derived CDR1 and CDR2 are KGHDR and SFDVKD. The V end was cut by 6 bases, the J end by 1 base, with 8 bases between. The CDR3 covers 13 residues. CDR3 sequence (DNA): TGTGCCACCAGTATATCAGTTAACTATGGCTACACCTTC. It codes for CATSISVNYGYTF.

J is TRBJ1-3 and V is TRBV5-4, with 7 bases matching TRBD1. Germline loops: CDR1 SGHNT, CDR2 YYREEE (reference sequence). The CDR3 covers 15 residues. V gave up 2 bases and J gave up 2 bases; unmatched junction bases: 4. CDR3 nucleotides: TGTGCCAGCAGCTTACAGGGGAGGACTGGAAACACCATATATTTT. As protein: CASSLQGRTGNTIYF.

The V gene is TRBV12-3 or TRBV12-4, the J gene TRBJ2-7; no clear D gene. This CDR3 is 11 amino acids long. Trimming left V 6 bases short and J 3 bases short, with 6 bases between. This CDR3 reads CASSPSYEQYF. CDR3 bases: TGTGCCAGCAGCCCTAGCTACGAGCAGTACTTC.

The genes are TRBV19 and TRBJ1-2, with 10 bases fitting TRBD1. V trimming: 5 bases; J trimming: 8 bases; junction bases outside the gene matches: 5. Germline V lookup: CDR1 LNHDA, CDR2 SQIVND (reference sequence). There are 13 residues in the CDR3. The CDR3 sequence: CASSWDRGRGYTF. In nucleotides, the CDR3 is TGTGCCAGTAGTTGGGACAGGGGTCGAGGCTACACCTTC.

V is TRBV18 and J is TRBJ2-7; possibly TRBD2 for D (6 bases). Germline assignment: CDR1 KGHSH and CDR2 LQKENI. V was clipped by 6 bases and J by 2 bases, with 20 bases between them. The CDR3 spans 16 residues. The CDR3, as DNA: TGTGCCAGCTCGAACCTGGGGGGAGCGGTCGCCTACGAGCAGTACTTC. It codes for CASSNLGGAVAYEQYF.

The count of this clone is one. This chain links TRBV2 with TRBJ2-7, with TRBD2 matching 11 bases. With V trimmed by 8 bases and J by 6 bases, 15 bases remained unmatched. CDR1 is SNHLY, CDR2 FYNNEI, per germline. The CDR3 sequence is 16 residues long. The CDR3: CASLGLAGAIGGEQYF. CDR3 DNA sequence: TGTGCCAGCTTAGGACTAGCGGGCGCTATAGGGGGCGAGCAGTACTTC.